This TCR beta chain was identified during a study of control samples from healthy donors and cancer patients. V was cut by 9 bases and J by 0 bases, with 12 bases left in between. Germline CDR1 LNHDA, CDR2 SQIVND (reference sequence). The CDR3 contains 15 residues. Libraries were prepared by immunoSEQ multiplex PCR; TCRdb keeps only in-frame clonotypes and omits some of them. The data contain about 130,000 clones, just under 90% of them singletons. The sequence was obtained from a man between 45 and 60 years old with head and neck cancer. The sequenced material came from PBMCs. The gene calls are TRBV19 and TRBJ2-6; D possibly corresponds to TRBD1 (6 bases). DNA of the CDR3: TGTGCCAGCTCAGGACAGACCTCTGGGGCCAACGTCCTGACTTTC. Protein sequence: CASSGQTSGANVLTF.